Listed here are 17 T cell receptor beta chains from one sample, sequenced in a study of T cell repertoires and HLA-DP antigens. The table came from immunoSEQ multiplex PCR; TCRdb's copy has only in-frame clones and leaves some out. The sample holds some 110,000 clones, 85% to 95% seen once. For these receptors, no antigen is known. Input material: CD4+ T cells from PBMCs. The source is a woman between 18 and 29 years old in good health and CMV-seronegative.

The chain links TRBV11-3 to TRBJ2-5; 15 bases match TRBD2. CDR1 and CDR2 (germline): SGHNT, YENEEA. The CDR3 is made up of 17 amino acids. V shed 5 bases, J shed 1 base, and the junction held 5 bases outside the gene matches. In DNA form, the CDR3 reads TGTGCCAGCAGCCCCGGACTAGCGGGAGGGGGCCAAGAGACCCAGTACTTC. Translated, it gives CASSPGLAGGGQETQYF.

This clone occurred a few times. This chain uses TRBV10-3 with TRBJ2-2, with unresolved D. The CDR3 loop spans 13 amino acids. Trimming shortened V by 6 bases and J by 6 bases, and 11 bases separated the two germline ends. Per the germline V gene, CDR1 is ENHRY and CDR2 is SYGVKD. CDR3 in amino acids: CAIRDRLAGELFF. The DNA for the CDR3 is TGTGCCATCAGGGACCGGCTGGCCGGGGAGCTGTTTTTT.

V usage is TRBV7-9 and J usage is TRBJ1-2; D is possibly TRBD1 (6 bases). This CDR3 contains 16 residues. CDR1 is SEHNR and CDR2 is FQNEAQ in the germline V gene (reference sequence). With 5 bases removed from V and 2 bases from J, the gap between germline ends came to 18 bases. CDR3 DNA: TGTGCCAGCAGCCCTAAGACAGGCTTGGTCAACTATGGCTACACCTTC. Encoded protein: CASSPKTGLVNYGYTF.

This clone has only one observation. V usage is TRBV28 and J usage is TRBJ1-4, with 10 bases fitting TRBD1. V shed 6 bases and J 2 bases; nucleotides not matched to a gene: 12. Germline V gene sequence: CDR1 MDHEN, CDR2 SYDVKM. The CDR3 is 18 residues long. CDR3 loop: CASSTLGTGARTNEKLFF. In DNA form, the CDR3 reads TGTGCCAGCAGCACCCTCGGGACAGGGGCTAGGACTAATGAAAAACTGTTTTTT.

DNA of the CDR3: TGCGCCAGCAGCTTGTTAGCGGGAGACTACGAGCAGTACTTC. This gives the protein CASSLLAGDYEQYF. The chain couples TRBV5-1 to TRBJ2-7, with TRBD2 identical over 9 bases. The germline V gene has CDR1 SGHRS and CDR2 YFSETQ. There are 14 residues in the CDR3. After removal of 1 base from V and 3 bases from J, the junction contained 2 bases not matched to a gene.

J is TRBJ1-2 and V is TRBV6-5, with D hard to call. V was shortened by 6 bases and J by 8 bases, with 13 bases between the two germline ends. Germline V lookup: CDR1 MNHEY, CDR2 SVGAGI. This CDR3 comprises 12 residues. CDR3 DNA: TGTGCCAGCAGCCACGTCAGCTGGGGCTACACCTTC. Residues: CASSHVSWGYTF.

V usage is TRBV21-1 and J usage is TRBJ2-3; the table's D call, TRBD2, was not checked against the DNA. TRBV21-1 is a listed pseudogene. The CDR3 contains 16 residues. The CDR3 is CASSPHNSAGTDTQYF. The DNA of the CDR3 is TGTGCCAGCAGCCCCCATAATTCAGCGGGCACAGATACGCAGTATTTT.

This rearrangement joins TRBV18 to TRBJ1-1, with D hard to call. Trimming cost V 3 bases and J 0 bases, with 11 bases left between them. Germline V lookup: CDR1 KGHSH, CDR2 LQKENI. The CDR3 is made up of 15 amino acids. The chain's CDR3 is CASSPPGLMNTEAFF. In DNA form, the CDR3 reads TGTGCCAGCTCACCTCCAGGCCTAATGAACACTGAAGCTTTCTTT.

The chain employs TRBV6-1 and TRBJ2-5; TRBD1 might be the D (6 bases). The ends were cut back, 7 bases at V and 9 bases at J, with 24 bases in the middle. CDR1 MNHNS and CDR2 SASEGT come from the germline V gene. The CDR3 is 15 amino acids. The CDR3 protein is CASKDLGGRVVPQYF. The CDR3 DNA follows: TGTGCCAGCAAGGATTTAGGGGGAAGAGTTGTTCCCCAGTACTTC.

The chain links TRBV27 to TRBJ2-3, with D maybe TRBD2 (6 bases). V lost 10 bases and J 0 bases, leaving 14 bases between the germline ends. Germline V gene data show CDR1 as MNHEY and CDR2 as SMNVEV (reference sequence). There are 14 residues in the CDR3. The CDR3 sequence is CATKAGLSTDTQYF. The DNA of the CDR3 is TGTGCCACTAAGGCGGGGTTAAGCACAGATACGCAGTATTTT.

This chain connects TRBV5-1 to TRBJ2-7, with D perhaps TRBD2 (6 bases). The CDR3 spans 16 residues. Germline-derived CDR1 and CDR2 are SGHRS and YFSETQ. Deletions cut 4 bases from V and 3 bases from J, with 20 bases between. The CDR3 DNA is TGCGCCAGCAGCGCCGGGGGTGCGAAAGAGGGCTACGAGCAGTACTTC. This translates into CASSAGGAKEGYEQYF.

The rearrangement links TRBV12-5 to TRBJ2-1; 8 bases are a match to TRBD1. The CDR3 totals 14 residues. After removal of 6 bases from V and 6 bases from J, the junction contained 7 bases not matched to a gene. Germline assignment: CDR1 LGHNT and CDR2 FRNRAP. The CDR3 sequence is CASGHRTGGNEQFF. The CDR3 DNA sequence: TGTGCTAGTGGGCACCGAACAGGGGGCAATGAGCAGTTCTTC.

This sequence joins TRBV11-2 and TRBJ2-1; D gene uncertain. CDR3 length: 12 amino acids. Germline V lookup: CDR1 SGHAT, CDR2 FQNNGV. V dropped 6 bases and J dropped 3 bases, with 6 bases sitting between them. This chain's CDR3 is CASSSDYNEQFF. The CDR3 bases are TGTGCCAGCAGTTCGGACTACAATGAGCAGTTCTTC. Using reference TRBV11-2 and TRBJ2-1 for the parts outside the CDR3, the full variable domain is EAGVAQSPRYKIIEKRQSVAFWCNPISGHATLYWYQQILGQGPKLLIQFQNNGVVDDSQLPKDRFSAERLKGVDSTLKIQPAKLEDSAVYLCASSSDYNEQFFGPGTRLTVL.

The chain links TRBV23-1 to TRBJ2-1, with D perhaps matching TRBD1 (7 bases). TRBV23-1 is treated as an ORF (open reading frame) with a function not yet certain. The germline V and J ends were trimmed by 0 bases and 0 bases, with 15 bases remaining between them. The CDR3 is 18 amino acids. CDR3 coding DNA: TGCGCCAGCAGTCAATCGATCGCGGGACAGAGCTCCTACAATGAGCAGTTCTTC. The encoded protein is CASSQSIAGQSSYNEQFF.

The chain joins TRBV30 to TRBJ2-2; D is possibly TRBD2 (5 bases). V was shortened by 2 bases and J by 1 base, with 17 bases between the two germline ends. CDR1 and CDR2 (germline): GTSNPN, SVGIG (reference sequence). This CDR3 has 17 amino acids. CDR3 sequence reads: CAWSRKGAVRNTGELFF. CDR3 in DNA: TGTGCCTGGAGTAGGAAGGGAGCGGTGAGGAACACCGGGGAGCTGTTTTTT.

V usage is TRBV11-1 and J usage is TRBJ2-7; D unresolved. The CDR3 covers 15 residues. Trimming left V 4 bases short and J 0 bases short, with 13 bases between. Germline CDR1 SGHAT, CDR2 FQDESV (reference sequence). The CDR3 coding sequence is TGTGCCAGCAGCTATTACCGGACGGGCTCCTACGAGCAGTACTTC. The encoded protein is CASSYYRTGSYEQYF.

The chain joins TRBV28 to TRBJ2-6, with 10 bases identical to TRBD1. Germline CDR1 is MDHEN and CDR2 is SYDVKM. V lost 9 bases and J lost 0; bases outside the gene matches: 2. This CDR3 has 15 amino acids. In DNA, the CDR3 is TGTGCCAGGCGGACAGGGGGCTCTGGGGCCAACGTCCTGACTTTC. The encoded protein is CARRTGGSGANVLTF.